Sequencing of this T cell receptor (beta chain) was carried out in a study of cytomegalovirus exposure and HLA in healthy donors. The V and J ends lost 1 base and 7 bases respectively, with 20 bases between them. From germline, CDR1 is SGHVS and CDR2 FNYEAQ. CDR3 length: 16 residues. As regards this clone: The antigen is unknown.

Overall study findings and caveats: Associated with HLA alleles at 0.05 false discovery rate in a later analysis were 16,951 TCR beta sequences. Available immune exposure information was restricted to CMV serostatus only.

60 Vbeta and 13 Jbeta primers were used in PCR. Sequencing used immunoSEQ multiplex PCR; TCRdb keeps in-frame clones, though not all of them. The sample consists of fewer than 200,000 clones, roughly 84% of them appearing once. The source of this sequence is a male donor in good health and CMV-seronegative. This chain uses TRBV7-6 with TRBJ2-7, with D possibly being TRBD2 (6 bases). The specimen was PBMCs. The CDR3 sequence: CASSLEPGGTPGEQYF. CDR3 coding DNA: TGTGCCAGCAGCTTAGAGCCGGGTGGGACTCCGGGGGAGCAGTACTTC. Combining the CDR3 with reference TRBV7-6 and TRBJ2-7 gives the whole variable domain GAGVSQSPRYKVTKRGQDVALRCDPISGHVSLYWYRQALGQGPEFLTYFNYEAQQDKSGLPNDRFSAERPEGSISTLTIQRTEQRDSAMYRCASSLEPGGTPGEQYFGPGTRLTVT.